Listed below are T cell receptor beta chains from one sample, sequenced in a study of blood T cell repertoires in COVID-19. Libraries were prepared by immunoSEQ multiplex PCR; TCRdb keeps only in-frame clonotypes and omits some of them. The profile shows roughly 240,000 clones, approximately 82% of them singletons. Sequencing was performed on peripheral blood. The receptors derive from a man in his forties who had recovered from COVID-19. CDR3s include the opening cysteine and the closing phenylalanine or tryptophan. D genes are given only for firm matches.

v_gene: TRBV27
d_gene: TRBD2
j_gene: TRBJ2-2
CDR3aa: CASRVLAGGIGELFF

v_gene: TRBV10-2
d_gene: TRBD2
j_gene: TRBJ2-1
CDR3aa: CASSESKAGVDEQFF

v_gene: TRBV27
d_gene: TRBD1
j_gene: TRBJ2-7
CDR3aa: CASSAGQGAHEQYF

v_gene: TRBV27
d_gene: NA
j_gene: TRBJ2-1
CDR3aa: CASSLLMVDEQFF

v_gene: TRBV7-9
d_gene: TRBD2
j_gene: TRBJ2-5
CDR3aa: CASSPRLAPLGETQYF

v_gene: TRBV10-1
d_gene: TRBD1
j_gene: TRBJ2-2
CDR3aa: CASRGQLSGELFF

v_gene: TRBV21-1
d_gene: NA
j_gene: TRBJ1-5
CDR3aa: CASSKAKVNTGGGPSNQPQHF

v_gene: TRBV2
d_gene: NA
j_gene: TRBJ2-7
CDR3aa: CASSESREQAVSYEQYF

v_gene: TRBV13
d_gene: TRBD1
j_gene: TRBJ1-1
CDR3aa: CASRTGTGETEAFF

v_gene: TRBV14
d_gene: TRBD1
j_gene: TRBJ1-2
CDR3aa: CASSPGTGRGYTF

v_gene: TRBV9
d_gene: TRBD2
j_gene: TRBJ2-1
CDR3aa: CASSVGGGVYNEQFF

v_gene: TRBV7-9
d_gene: NA
j_gene: TRBJ2-7
CDR3aa: CASSLVVYEQYF

v_gene: TRBV6-5
d_gene: NA
j_gene: TRBJ2-1
CDR3aa: CASSLQRSSYNEQFF

v_gene: TRBV18
d_gene: TRBD1
j_gene: TRBJ2-1
CDR3aa: CASSETGGSYNEQFF

v_gene: TRBV7-2
d_gene: NA
j_gene: TRBJ2-3
CDR3aa: CASSSDRSTDTQYF

v_gene: TRBV11-2
d_gene: TRBD1
j_gene: TRBJ1-2
CDR3aa: CASSLTFQVIAGGAYGYTF

v_gene: TRBV18
d_gene: NA
j_gene: TRBJ1-1
CDR3aa: CASSPTGNTEAFF

v_gene: TRBV7-9
d_gene: TRBD1
j_gene: TRBJ1-1
CDR3aa: CASRNRGRDTEAFF

v_gene: TRBV5-1
d_gene: NA
j_gene: TRBJ2-5
CDR3aa: CASSLTGTLQKTQYF

v_gene: TRBV2
d_gene: NA
j_gene: TRBJ2-3
CDR3aa: CASSEARDITDTQYF

v_gene: TRBV30
d_gene: NA
j_gene: TRBJ2-2
CDR3aa: CAWSVEYPGELFF

v_gene: TRBV7-2
d_gene: TRBD2
j_gene: TRBJ2-3
CDR3aa: CASSFASSGNSDTQYF

v_gene: TRBV5-1
d_gene: TRBD2
j_gene: TRBJ2-3
CDR3aa: CASSSSSGGADTQYF

v_gene: TRBV6-6
d_gene: TRBD2
j_gene: TRBJ2-3
CDR3aa: CASSIAGGSSTDTQYF

v_gene: TRBV19
d_gene: TRBD1
j_gene: TRBJ1-2
CDR3aa: CASSIRTGDGYTF

v_gene: TRBV5-5
d_gene: TRBD2
j_gene: TRBJ2-3
CDR3aa: CASSPASGSTDTQYF

v_gene: TRBV21-1
d_gene: NA
j_gene: TRBJ2-1
CDR3aa: CASSKKYYPSPDSYNEQFF

v_gene: TRBV6-2/TRBV6-3
d_gene: NA
j_gene: TRBJ1-1
CDR3aa: CASSLGALIEAFF

v_gene: TRBV7-8
d_gene: TRBD1
j_gene: TRBJ2-3
CDR3aa: CASSLKTGHRADTQYF

v_gene: TRBV7-8
d_gene: TRBD2
j_gene: TRBJ2-2
CDR3aa: CASSLVVTSGRAGELFF

v_gene: TRBV18
d_gene: TRBD1
j_gene: TRBJ2-5
CDR3aa: CASRRDRGSQETQYF

v_gene: TRBV13
d_gene: TRBD1
j_gene: TRBJ1-1
CDR3aa: CASSASGTGDFEAFF

v_gene: TRBV6-5
d_gene: TRBD1
j_gene: TRBJ1-1
CDR3aa: CASSPPPGQGEAFF

v_gene: TRBV2
d_gene: TRBD2
j_gene: TRBJ2-3
CDR3aa: CASSELRSSGTDTQYF

v_gene: TRBV4-1
d_gene: NA
j_gene: TRBJ2-7
CDR3aa: CASSQDRRTVYEQYF

v_gene: TRBV3-1/TRBV3-2
d_gene: TRBD1
j_gene: TRBJ1-4
CDR3aa: CASSRQGGEKLFF

v_gene: TRBV9
d_gene: TRBD2
j_gene: TRBJ2-3
CDR3aa: CASSAHGGTNRADTQYF

v_gene: TRBV4-1
d_gene: TRBD2
j_gene: TRBJ2-5
CDR3aa: CASSHPGLAGQTQYF

v_gene: TRBV7-9
d_gene: NA
j_gene: TRBJ1-4
CDR3aa: CASSSQGFEKLFF

v_gene: TRBV2
d_gene: NA
j_gene: TRBJ2-5
CDR3aa: CASEMYQETQYF

v_gene: TRBV28
d_gene: TRBD1
j_gene: TRBJ1-2
CDR3aa: CASTQPGQGLYGYTF

v_gene: TRBV2
d_gene: TRBD1
j_gene: TRBJ1-5
CDR3aa: CASSQGTGGSNQPQHF

v_gene: TRBV5-4
d_gene: NA
j_gene: TRBJ2-7
CDR3aa: CASSLGGHLSYEQYF

v_gene: TRBV11-2
d_gene: TRBD1
j_gene: TRBJ1-1
CDR3aa: CASSLGTDYPAFF

v_gene: TRBV11-2
d_gene: TRBD1
j_gene: TRBJ2-2
CDR3aa: CASSLGPRTGNTGELFF

v_gene: TRBV9
d_gene: NA
j_gene: TRBJ2-2
CDR3aa: CASSVGASPGELFF

v_gene: TRBV6-7
d_gene: NA
j_gene: TRBJ1-1
CDR3aa: CASSTLNGSPGTNTEAFF

v_gene: TRBV5-1
d_gene: NA
j_gene: TRBJ2-3
CDR3aa: CASSLWGPRTDTQYF

v_gene: TRBV5-1
d_gene: TRBD1
j_gene: TRBJ1-5
CDR3aa: CASSLEGGGQPQHF

v_gene: TRBV13
d_gene: NA
j_gene: TRBJ2-7
CDR3aa: CASSLPRGGNGGIEQYF

v_gene: TRBV19
d_gene: TRBD2
j_gene: TRBJ2-1
CDR3aa: CASSTGGGYNHNEQFF